This T cell receptor beta chain was identified in a study of cytomegalovirus exposure and HLA in healthy donors. PCR was performed using 60 Vbeta and 13 Jbeta primers. Produced via immunoSEQ multiplex PCR; TCRdb's table is partial and in-frame only. With around 58,000 clones in the sample, the ten largest clones hold roughly 9%. The sequenced sample consisted of PBMCs. The clonotype comes from a man over 45 in good health and CMV-seropositive.

CDR3 in amino acids: CASTTGAQGYTF. CDR3 nucleotides: TGTGCCAGCACGACAGGGGCGCAGGGCTACACCTTC. The chain carries TRBV28 and TRBJ1-2; 8 bases map to TRBD1. The CDR3 has 12 amino acids. V was clipped by 7 bases and J by 8 bases; unmatched bases: 6. Germline V lookup: CDR1 MDHEN, CDR2 SYDVKM.